Listed below are T cell receptor beta chains from one sample, sequenced in a study of T cell responses to AZD1222 COVID-19 vaccine. The repertoire was sequenced with immunoSEQ multiplex PCR; TCRdb's copy has only in-frame clones and lacks some. The data hold over 100,000 clones, with approximately 90% observed a single time. The material sequenced was peripheral blood, taken on day 0 of AZD1222 vaccination. The receptors originated from an adult in good health. Both conserved end residues are trimmed from each CDR3. Fields, in order: CDR3 length, V gene, D gene, J gene, CDR3 protein. D genes are given only for firm matches.

length: 11; V: TRBV4-3; D: NA; J: TRBJ2-7; CDR3: ASSQDYSYEQY
length: 12; V: TRBV7-2; D: TRBD1; J: TRBJ1-1; CDR3: ASSPRGLYTEAF
length: 11; V: TRBV7-3; D: NA; J: TRBJ2-1; CDR3: ASSVTEYNEQF
length: 11; V: TRBV28; D: TRBD1; J: TRBJ2-3; CDR3: ASSFTGGDTQY
length: 15; V: TRBV21-1; D: NA; J: TRBJ2-2; CDR3: ASSKASTGGHTGELF
length: 14; V: TRBV16; D: NA; J: TRBJ2-1; CDR3: ASSQLGRDSVPEQF
length: 11; V: TRBV19; D: NA; J: TRBJ1-1; CDR3: ASSFMGVTEAF
length: 15; V: TRBV7-8; D: TRBD1; J: TRBJ1-1; CDR3: ASSLAKTGVVWTEAF
length: 16; V: TRBV5-1; D: TRBD1; J: TRBJ1-1; CDR3: ASSRGGAGGAGNTEAF
length: 13; V: TRBV28; D: NA; J: TRBJ1-2; CDR3: ASSFRTGFVGGYT
length: 11; V: TRBV19; D: NA; J: TRBJ1-6; CDR3: ASSIPGTSPLH
length: 11; V: TRBV6-5; D: TRBD1; J: TRBJ2-7; CDR3: ASQRTGSYEQY
length: 11; V: TRBV18; D: NA; J: TRBJ1-1; CDR3: ASSPGTAAEAF
length: 9; V: TRBV19; D: NA; J: TRBJ1-1; CDR3: ASRLNTEAF
length: 15; V: TRBV13; D: NA; J: TRBJ1-2; CDR3: ASSWAGTDETNYGYT
length: 13; V: TRBV19; D: NA; J: TRBJ2-7; CDR3: ASSIDRQGAYEQY
length: 8; V: TRBV20-1; D: NA; J: TRBJ1-6; CDR3: SARDSPLH
length: 12; V: TRBV6-4; D: NA; J: TRBJ1-1; CDR3: ASRQTQDNTEAF
length: 14; V: TRBV9; D: TRBD2; J: TRBJ2-1; CDR3: ASSPRSGGAWNEQF
length: 13; V: TRBV28; D: NA; J: TRBJ1-4; CDR3: ASRRPGPGAEKLF
length: 9; V: TRBV6-5; D: NA; J: TRBJ1-1; CDR3: ASRGGTEAF
length: 9; V: TRBV20-1; D: NA; J: TRBJ1-2; CDR3: SARVGGGYT
length: 13; V: TRBV11-2; D: NA; J: TRBJ2-7; CDR3: ASSATGTVSYEQY
length: 13; V: TRBV19; D: TRBD2; J: TRBJ2-5; CDR3: ASSETSGGKETQY
length: 13; V: TRBV27; D: NA; J: TRBJ2-7; CDR3: ASSWSLQRVYEQY
length: 11; V: TRBV10-2; D: NA; J: TRBJ1-6; CDR3: ASSENRNSPLH
length: 14; V: TRBV10-3; D: NA; J: TRBJ2-4; CDR3: AISESQGIAKNIQY
length: 10; V: TRBV27; D: NA; J: TRBJ1-4; CDR3: ASSYNLEKLF
length: 13; V: TRBV10-1; D: TRBD1; J: TRBJ2-3; CDR3: ATGEDRANADTQY
length: 14; V: TRBV6-2/TRBV6-3; D: NA; J: TRBJ2-7; CDR3: ASSYLPADSKGEQY
length: 10; V: TRBV7-9; D: NA; J: TRBJ2-2; CDR3: ASSPSAGELF
length: 12; V: TRBV5-8; D: NA; J: TRBJ2-2; CDR3: ASSHQGRTGELF
length: 11; V: TRBV30; D: NA; J: TRBJ1-5; CDR3: AWRGQGHQPQH
length: 11; V: TRBV11-2; D: NA; J: TRBJ1-1; CDR3: ASSLSLNTEAF
length: 15; V: TRBV9; D: TRBD2; J: TRBJ2-1; CDR3: ASSATLAGVPSNEQF
length: 12; V: TRBV3-1/TRBV3-2; D: NA; J: TRBJ2-3; CDR3: ASSQDQRVDTQY
length: 8; V: TRBV7-2; D: NA; J: TRBJ1-1; CDR3: ASLDLEAF
length: 12; V: TRBV6-5; D: TRBD1; J: TRBJ1-3; CDR3: ASRTDRAGNTIY
length: 14; V: TRBV9; D: TRBD1; J: TRBJ1-2; CDR3: ASSVAPETGMDGYT
length: 13; V: TRBV28; D: NA; J: TRBJ2-7; CDR3: ASSPLGRRTDEQY
length: 12; V: TRBV30; D: NA; J: TRBJ1-2; CDR3: AWSVRRSNYGYT
length: 13; V: TRBV4-2; D: NA; J: TRBJ1-1; CDR3: ASSQDGQLNTEAF
length: 12; V: TRBV11-3; D: NA; J: TRBJ2-1; CDR3: ASSFGRGYNEQF
length: 12; V: TRBV3-1/TRBV3-2; D: NA; J: TRBJ1-1; CDR3: ASSQDNRDTEAF
length: 12; V: TRBV11-3; D: NA; J: TRBJ2-3; CDR3: ASSLPSISDTQY
length: 11; V: TRBV7-2; D: NA; J: TRBJ1-4; CDR3: ASSLDWVEKLF
length: 12; V: TRBV7-3; D: TRBD1; J: TRBJ1-1; CDR3: ASSSTGGYTEAF
length: 10; V: TRBV6-1; D: NA; J: TRBJ2-7; CDR3: ASSEQSYEQY
length: 14; V: TRBV7-9; D: TRBD2; J: TRBJ2-5; CDR3: ASSLNPSGVGETQY
length: 11; V: TRBV19; D: NA; J: TRBJ1-1; CDR3: ASSSRGNTEAF